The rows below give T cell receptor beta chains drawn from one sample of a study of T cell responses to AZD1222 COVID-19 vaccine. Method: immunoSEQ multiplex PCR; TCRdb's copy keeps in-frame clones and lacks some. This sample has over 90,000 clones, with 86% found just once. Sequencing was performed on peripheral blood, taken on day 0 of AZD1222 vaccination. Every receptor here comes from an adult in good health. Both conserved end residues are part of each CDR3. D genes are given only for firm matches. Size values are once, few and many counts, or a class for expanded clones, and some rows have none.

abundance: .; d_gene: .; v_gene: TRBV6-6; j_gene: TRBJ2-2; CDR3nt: TGTGCCAGCCGATCCTCGGGGCGCAGAACCGGGGAGCTGTTTTTT; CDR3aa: CASRSSGRRTGELFF
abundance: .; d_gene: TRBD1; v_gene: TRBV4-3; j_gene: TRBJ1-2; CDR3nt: TGCGCCAGCAGCCAAGATGACAGGGGAAACTATGGCTACACCTTC; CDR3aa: CASSQDDRGNYGYTF
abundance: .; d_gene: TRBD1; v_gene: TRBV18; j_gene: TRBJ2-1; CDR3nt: TGTGCCAGCTCACCAGGACAGGGGGCGGGCAATGAGCAGTTCTTC; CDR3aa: CASSPGQGAGNEQFF
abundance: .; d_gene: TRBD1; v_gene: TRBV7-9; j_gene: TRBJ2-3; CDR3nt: TGTGCCAGCAGCTTTGGACAGGGGCCGCAGTATTTT; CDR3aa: CASSFGQGPQYF
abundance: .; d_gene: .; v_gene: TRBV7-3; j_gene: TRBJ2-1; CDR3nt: TGTGCCAGCAGCTTAACTGGGGACGGATACAATGAGCAGTTCTTC; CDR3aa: CASSLTGDGYNEQFF
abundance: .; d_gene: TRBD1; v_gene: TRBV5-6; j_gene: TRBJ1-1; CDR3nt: TGTGCCAGCAGCTTCCCGGGACAGGGTCACACTGAAGCTTTCTTT; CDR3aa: CASSFPGQGHTEAFF
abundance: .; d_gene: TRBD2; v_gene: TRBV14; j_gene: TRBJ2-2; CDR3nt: TGTGCCAGCAGCCCCGGGACTAGCGGATACACCGGGGAGCTGTTTTTT; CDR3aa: CASSPGTSGYTGELFF
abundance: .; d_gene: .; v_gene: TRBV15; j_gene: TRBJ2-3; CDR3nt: TGTGCCACCAGCAGAGACGGGGTCCGAACGACAGATACGCAGTATTTT; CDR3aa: CATSRDGVRTTDTQYF
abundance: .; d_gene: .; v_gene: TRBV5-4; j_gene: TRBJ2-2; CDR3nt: TGTGCCAGCAGCCTAACCTACACCGGGGAGCTGTTTTTT; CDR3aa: CASSLTYTGELFF
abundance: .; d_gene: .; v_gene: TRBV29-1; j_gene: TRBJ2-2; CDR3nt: TGCAGCGTGCCCGCCCCGGGAGACTTAACCGGGGAGCTGTTTTTT; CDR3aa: CSVPAPGDLTGELFF
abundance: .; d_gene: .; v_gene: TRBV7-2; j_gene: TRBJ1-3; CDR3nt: TGTGCCAGCAGCTTAGGCAGAAGCTCTGGAAACACCATATATTTT; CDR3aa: CASSLGRSSGNTIYF
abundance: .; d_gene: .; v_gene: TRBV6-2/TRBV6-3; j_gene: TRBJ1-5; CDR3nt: TGTGCCAGCAGCCGAATGATCGGGCCCCAGCATTTT; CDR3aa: CASSRMIGPQHF
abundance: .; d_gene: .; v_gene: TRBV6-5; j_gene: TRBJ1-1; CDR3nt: TGTGCCACCGGAGGAGTCCTTCTCACTGAAGCTTTCTTT; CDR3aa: CATGGVLLTEAFF
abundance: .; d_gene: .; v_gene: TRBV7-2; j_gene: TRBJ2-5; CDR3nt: TGTGCCAGCAGCCGGGACTCCCAAGAGACCCAGTACTTC; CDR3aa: CASSRDSQETQYF
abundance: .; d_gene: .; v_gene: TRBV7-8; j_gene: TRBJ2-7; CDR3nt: TGTGCCAGCAGCTTAGCCAGGGTCTCCGAGCAGTACTTC; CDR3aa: CASSLARVSEQYF
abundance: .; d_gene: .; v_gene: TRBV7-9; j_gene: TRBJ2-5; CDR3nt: TGTGCCAGCAGCTTGGGCAGGGGTATCGAGACCCAGTACTTC; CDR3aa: CASSLGRGIETQYF
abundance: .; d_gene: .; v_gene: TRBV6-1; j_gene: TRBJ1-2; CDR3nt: TGTGCCAGCAGTGATTGGACAGTACTCTATGGCTACACCTTC; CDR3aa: CASSDWTVLYGYTF
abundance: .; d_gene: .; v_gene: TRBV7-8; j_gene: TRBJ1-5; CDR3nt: TGTGCCAGCAGCCCGCAACAGGGCCGGAGCAATCAGCCCCAGCATTTT; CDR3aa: CASSPQQGRSNQPQHF
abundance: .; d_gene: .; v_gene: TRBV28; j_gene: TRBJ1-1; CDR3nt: TGTGCCAGCAGTTTATTGGGCCAAGCTTTCTTT; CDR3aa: CASSLLGQAFF
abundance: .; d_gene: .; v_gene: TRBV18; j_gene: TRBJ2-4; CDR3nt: TGTGCCAGCTCCTGGGGACTGTCCCGGGACATTCAGTACTTC; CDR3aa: CASSWGLSRDIQYF
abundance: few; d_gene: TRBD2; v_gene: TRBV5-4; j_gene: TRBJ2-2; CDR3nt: TGTGCCAGCAGGACTAGCGGGAGCACCGGGGAGCTGTTTTTT; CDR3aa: CASRTSGSTGELFF
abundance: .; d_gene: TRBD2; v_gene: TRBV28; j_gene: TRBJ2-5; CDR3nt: TGTGCCAGCAGTTTAGCGAAGGGAGGGCAAGAGACCCAGTACTTC; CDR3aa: CASSLAKGGQETQYF
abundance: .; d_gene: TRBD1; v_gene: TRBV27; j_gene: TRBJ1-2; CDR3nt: TGTGCCAGCAAACGGCAGGGGGCATTTGGCTACACCTTC; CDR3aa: CASKRQGAFGYTF
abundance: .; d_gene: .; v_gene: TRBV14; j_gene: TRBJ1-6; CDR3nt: TGTGCCAGCAGCTCGCACTATAATTCACCCCTCCACTTT; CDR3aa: CASSSHYNSPLHF
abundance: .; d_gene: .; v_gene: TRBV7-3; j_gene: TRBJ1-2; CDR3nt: TGTGCCAGCAGCTCCAGGGGAGGCTATGGCTACACCTTC; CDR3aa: CASSSRGGYGYTF
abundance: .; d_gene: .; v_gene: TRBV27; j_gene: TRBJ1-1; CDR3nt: TGTGCCAGCAGTTTAACCATGAACACTGAAGCTTTCTTT; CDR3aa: CASSLTMNTEAFF
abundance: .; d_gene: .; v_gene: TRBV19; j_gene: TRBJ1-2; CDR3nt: TGTGCCAGTAGTATAGAGGGAGGGGACTATGGCTACACCTTC; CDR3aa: CASSIEGGDYGYTF
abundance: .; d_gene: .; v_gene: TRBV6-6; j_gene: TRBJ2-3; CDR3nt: TGTGCCAGCAGTTACTCGACGGGTGGAATCGCAGATACGCAGTATTTT; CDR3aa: CASSYSTGGIADTQYF
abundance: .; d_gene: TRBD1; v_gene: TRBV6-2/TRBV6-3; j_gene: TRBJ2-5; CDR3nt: TGTGCCAGCAGTTGGGGGACAGGGGATGGACGGACCCAGTACTTC; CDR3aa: CASSWGTGDGRTQYF
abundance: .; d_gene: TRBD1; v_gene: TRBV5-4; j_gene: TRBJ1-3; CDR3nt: TGTGCCAGCAGCCCCGACAGGGGTAGTGGGAACACCATATATTTT; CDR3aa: CASSPDRGSGNTIYF
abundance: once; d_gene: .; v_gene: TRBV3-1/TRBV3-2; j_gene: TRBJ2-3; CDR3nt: TGTGCCAGCAGCCAAGCGATGGATACGCAGTATTTT; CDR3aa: CASSQAMDTQYF
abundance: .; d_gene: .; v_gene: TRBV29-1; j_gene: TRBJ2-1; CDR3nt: TGCAGCGTTGAAGAGACTGGGAAATCCTACAATGAGCAGTTCTTC; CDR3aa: CSVEETGKSYNEQFF
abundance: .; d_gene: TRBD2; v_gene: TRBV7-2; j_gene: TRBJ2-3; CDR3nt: TGTGCCAGCAGCTCCACTAGCGGAACCACAGATACGCAGTATTTT; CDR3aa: CASSSTSGTTDTQYF
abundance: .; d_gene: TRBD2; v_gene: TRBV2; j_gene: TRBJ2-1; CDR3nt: TGTGCCAGCGGTGGACTAGCGGGAGGTTTTGGCAATGAGCAGTTCTTC; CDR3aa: CASGGLAGGFGNEQFF
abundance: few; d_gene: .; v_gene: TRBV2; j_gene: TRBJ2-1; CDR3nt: TGTGCCAGCAGGGCAGCCGCAATTGGTGAGCAGTTCTTC; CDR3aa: CASRAAAIGEQFF
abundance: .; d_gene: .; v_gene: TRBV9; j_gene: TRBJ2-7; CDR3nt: TGTGCCAGCAGCGTATCGTCGGAGAACTACGAGCAGTACTTC; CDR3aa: CASSVSSENYEQYF
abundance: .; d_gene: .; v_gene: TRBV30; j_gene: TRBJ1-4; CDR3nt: TGTGCCTGGAGTGTCGGCGGACGTTTTGAAAAACTGTTTTTT; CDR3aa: CAWSVGGRFEKLFF
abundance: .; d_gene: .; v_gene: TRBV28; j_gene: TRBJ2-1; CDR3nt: TGTGCCAGCAGTTTATGGGACAGAGATAACAATGAGCAGTTCTTC; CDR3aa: CASSLWDRDNNEQFF
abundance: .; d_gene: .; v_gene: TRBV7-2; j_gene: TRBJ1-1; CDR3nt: TGTGCCAGCAGCTTAGGAACAGGGATGGCCACTGAAGCTTTCTTT; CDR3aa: CASSLGTGMATEAFF
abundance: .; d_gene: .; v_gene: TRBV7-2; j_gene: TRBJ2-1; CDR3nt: TGTGCCAGCAGCCTCTATATTACCTCGGCGACAGGACGCAATGAGCAGTTCTTC; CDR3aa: CASSLYITSATGRNEQFF
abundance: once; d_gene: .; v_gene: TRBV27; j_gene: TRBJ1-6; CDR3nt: TGTGCCAGCAGGCCGGGGGGCCGAGACTATAATTCACCCCTCCACTTT; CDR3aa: CASRPGGRDYNSPLHF
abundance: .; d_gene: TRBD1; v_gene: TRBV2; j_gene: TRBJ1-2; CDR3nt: TGTGCCAGCAAAAGCCGGGACAGGGGATCCTATGGCTACACCTTC; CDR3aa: CASKSRDRGSYGYTF
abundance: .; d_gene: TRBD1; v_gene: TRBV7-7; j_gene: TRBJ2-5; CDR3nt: TGTGCTAGCAGCCGAGGGCCAGGGGGCCAAGAGACCCAGTACTTC; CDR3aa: CASSRGPGGQETQYF
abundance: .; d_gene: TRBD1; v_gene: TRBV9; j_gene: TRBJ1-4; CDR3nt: TGTGCCAGCAGCGGGACAGGTACTGGTGAAAAACTGTTTTTT; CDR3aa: CASSGTGTGEKLFF
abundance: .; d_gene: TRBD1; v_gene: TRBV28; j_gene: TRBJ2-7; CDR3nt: TGTGCCAGCAGTTCTAACAGGGGAGCGACTACCAACGAGCAGTACTTC; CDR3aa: CASSSNRGATTNEQYF
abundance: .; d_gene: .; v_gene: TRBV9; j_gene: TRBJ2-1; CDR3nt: TGTGCCAGCAGCACCTTAAGCGGGTACAATGAGCAGTTCTTC; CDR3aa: CASSTLSGYNEQFF
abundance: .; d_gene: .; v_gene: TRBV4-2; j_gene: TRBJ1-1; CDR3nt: TGTGCCAGCAGCCAACAGAACACTGAAGCTTTCTTT; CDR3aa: CASSQQNTEAFF
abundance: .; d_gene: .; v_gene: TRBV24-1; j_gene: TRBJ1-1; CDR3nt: TGTGCCACCAGTGATGGGGGCGCGGTCACTGAAGCTTTCTTT; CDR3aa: CATSDGGAVTEAFF
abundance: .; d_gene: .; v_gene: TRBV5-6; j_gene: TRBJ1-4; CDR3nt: TGTGCCAGCAGCTTGGGAGACTTTGAAAATGAAAAACTGTTTTTT; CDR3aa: CASSLGDFENEKLFF
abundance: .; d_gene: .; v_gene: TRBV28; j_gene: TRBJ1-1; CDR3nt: TGTGCCAGCATCCACTCTCCCGGGGGAGGGCCTGAAGCTTTCTTT; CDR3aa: CASIHSPGGGPEAFF
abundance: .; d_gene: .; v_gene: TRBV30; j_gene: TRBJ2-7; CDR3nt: TGTGCCGGCCTCTACGAGCAGTACTTC; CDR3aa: CAGLYEQYF
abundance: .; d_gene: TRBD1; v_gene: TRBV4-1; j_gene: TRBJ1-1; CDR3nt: TGCGCCAGCAGCCATATACAGGGGGCAGACACTGAAGCTTTCTTT; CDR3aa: CASSHIQGADTEAFF
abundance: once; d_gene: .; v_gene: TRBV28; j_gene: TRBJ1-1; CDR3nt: TGTGCCAGCAGTTCCCTGGGGAGGGCTGAAGCTTTCTTT; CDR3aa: CASSSLGRAEAFF
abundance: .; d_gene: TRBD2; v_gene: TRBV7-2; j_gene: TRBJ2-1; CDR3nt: TGTGCCAGCAGCCAAGGGACTAGTACCAATGAGCAGTTCTTC; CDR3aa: CASSQGTSTNEQFF
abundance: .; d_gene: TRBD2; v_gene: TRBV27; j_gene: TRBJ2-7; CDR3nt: TGTGCCAGCAGTTTCCGAGGACTAGTATCCTACGAGCAGTACTTC; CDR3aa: CASSFRGLVSYEQYF
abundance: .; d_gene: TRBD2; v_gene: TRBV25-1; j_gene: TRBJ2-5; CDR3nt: TGTGCCAGCAGTGAAGGCGAAAGCGGGGTCCAAGAGACCCAGTACTTC; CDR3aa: CASSEGESGVQETQYF
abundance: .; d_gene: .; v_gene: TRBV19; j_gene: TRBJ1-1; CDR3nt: TGTGCCAGTAGTTCGGAGACACAACGGAGGACTGAAGCTTTCTTT; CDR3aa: CASSSETQRRTEAFF
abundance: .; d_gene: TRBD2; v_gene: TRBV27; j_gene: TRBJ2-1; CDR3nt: TGTGCCAGCCACCCACGGGGGGGAATCAATGAGCAGTTCTTC; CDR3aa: CASHPRGGINEQFF
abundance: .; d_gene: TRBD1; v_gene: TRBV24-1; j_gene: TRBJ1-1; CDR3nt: TGTGCCACCTCCAGGGGGCCCGAGGCTGAAGCTTTCTTT; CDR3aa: CATSRGPEAEAFF
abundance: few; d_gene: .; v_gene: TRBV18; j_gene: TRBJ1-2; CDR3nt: TGTGCCAGCTCAGCCTCGGGAGAGGGGTATGGCTACACCTTC; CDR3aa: CASSASGEGYGYTF